This T cell receptor (beta chain) stems from a study of response to subunit inactivated influenza vaccine. Study results and caveats: It was the authors' suggestion that each seasonal influenza vaccination recruits few new T cells.

A single record per CDR3 protein comes from TCRdb applying MiXCR to the RT-PCR reads. Here the sample spans roughly 500,000 distinct CDR3 sequences, approximately 15% being singletons. This clonotype has a handful of counts. The antigen remains undetermined. The CDR3 loop spans 15 amino acids. Per germline, CDR1 MNHNS and CDR2 SASEGT. V shed 7 bases, J shed 5 bases, and the junction held 10 bases outside the gene matches. This material consisted of CD4+ T cells sorted from PBMCs, taken 23 to 25 months after vaccination. The chain joins TRBV6-1 to TRBJ2-2; 7 bases align to TRBD1. This TCR was recovered from a man in his fifties or sixties who received an inactivated influenza vaccine. CDR3 in DNA: TGTGCCAGCACCGACAGGGCGTGGGGAACCGGGGAGCTGTTTTTT. It translates to CASTDRAWGTGELFF.